What follows are 28 T cell receptor beta chains derived from one specimen sequenced in a study of CD8+ T cells in alopecia areata. Extraction of RNA preceded its reverse transcription into cDNA, which served as the sequencing template. Here immunoSEQ multiplex PCR was the method, and the copy in TCRdb shows in-frame clones only, minus some. The profile shows 100,000 to 150,000 clones, roughly 63% of them singletons. The treatment denotes: oral pan-JAK inhibitor, 5-10 mg twice daily. The specimen comprised CD8+ T cells sorted from blood, sampled at week 4, from a patient treated with tofacitinib. The source of these receptors is a human donor with alopecia areata.

The V gene is TRBV29-1, the J gene TRBJ2-5; 8 bases fit TRBD1. Germline lookup yields CDR1 SQVTM and CDR2 ANQGSEA. The V gene end was trimmed by 1 base and the J gene end by 0 bases; junction bases not matched to a gene: 7. The CDR3 has 16 amino acids. Here the CDR3 DNA reads TGCAGCGTTGAAGGGCAGGGGGCTGAAGACCAAGAGACCCAGTACTTC. It is translated as CSVEGQGAEDQETQYF.

The rearrangement joins TRBV2 to TRBJ2-3; 7 bases line up with TRBD2. The CDR3 covers 16 residues. The V segment lost 6 bases and the J segment 0 bases; nucleotides outside the gene matches: 9. The germline V gene has CDR1 SNHLY and CDR2 FYNNEI. CDR3 sequence: CASRASGTSSTDTQYF. CDR3 DNA: TGTGCCAGCAGAGCTAGCGGTACCTCTAGCACAGATACGCAGTATTTT.

The chain is built from TRBV7-2 and TRBJ1-2; D remains unclear. V was shortened by 10 bases and J by 4 bases, with 16 bases between the two germline ends. CDR1 and CDR2 (germline): SGHTA, FQGNSA. The CDR3 consists of 13 residues. CDR3 in amino acids: CATRLEGSYGYTF. The CDR3 nucleotides read TGTGCCACCCGCCTAGAGGGAAGCTATGGCTACACCTTC.

This clone was recorded only once. V is TRBV30 and J is TRBJ2-1, with a tentative D call TRBD1 (5 bases). The CDR3 extends over 15 amino acids. Looked up from germline, CDR1 is GTSNPN and CDR2 is SVGIG (reference sequence). The germline V and J ends were trimmed by 4 bases and 8 bases, with 21 bases remaining between them. CDR3: CAWTLGASDRDEQFF. CDR3 DNA: TGTGCCTGGACTTTAGGGGCAAGTGATAGGGATGAGCAGTTCTTC.

V and J are TRBV7-9 and TRBJ1-5, with D possibly matching TRBD1 (5 bases). CDR1 is SEHNR, CDR2 FQNEAQ, per germline (reference sequence). CDR3 length: 13 amino acids. V gave up 6 bases and J gave up 6 bases, with 12 bases separating them. CDR3 DNA sequence: TGTGCCAGCAGTTTGCCAGGGTTTCAGCCCCAGCATTTT. Its protein product is CASSLPGFQPQHF.

There are a few counts of this clone. The rearrangement links TRBV29-1 to TRBJ2-2; D might be TRBD1 (5 bases). V lost 4 bases and J 12 bases, leaving 12 bases between the germline ends. Germline CDR1 is SQVTM and CDR2 is ANQGSEA. This CDR3 spans 11 amino acids. Here the CDR3 DNA reads TGCAGCGTTGGACACAGGACGCAGCTGTTTTTT. This translates into CSVGHRTQLFF.

V and J are TRBV7-9 and TRBJ2-6; TRBD1 aligns across 8 bases. The CDR3 contains 18 residues. The J segment lost 1 base and the V segment lost 4 bases, leaving 9 bases of the junction unmatched. Germline V gene lookup returns CDR1 SEHNR and CDR2 FQNEAQ (reference sequence). In DNA, the CDR3 is TGTGCCAGCAGCTCCCCAGGACAGGGATTTTCTGGGGCCAACGTCCTGACTTTC. Translating gives CASSSPGQGFSGANVLTF.

The CDR3 DNA follows: TGTGCCAGCAGCTCACCGGGACAGGGGGCTTACGAGCAGTACTTC. It is translated as CASSSPGQGAYEQYF. The chain uses TRBV7-9 and TRBJ2-7, with TRBD1 matching over 12 bases. This CDR3 comprises 15 residues. V shed 4 bases and J 4 bases; nucleotides not matched to a gene: 5. CDR1 is SEHNR, CDR2 FQNEAQ, per germline (reference sequence).

This clone was detected only a few times. At the DNA level, this CDR3 is encoded by other sequences in the same sample as well. This rearrangement joins TRBV27 to TRBJ1-5, with D possibly TRBD1 on 5 matching bases. The length of the CDR3 is 12 residues. Looked up from germline, CDR1 is MNHEY and CDR2 is SMNVEV (reference sequence). The V and J ends lost 8 bases and 7 bases respectively, with 12 bases between them. CDR3 nucleotides: TGTGCCAGCGGGACGGCCGGGCAGCCCCAGCATTTT. The encoded protein is CASGTAGQPQHF.

CDR3 coding DNA: TGCAGCGTTGAAGGTAGGGGCGTCTGGTCCTACAATGAGCAGTTCTTC. Translated: CSVEGRGVWSYNEQFF. This chain joins TRBV29-1 and TRBJ2-1; a possible D gene is TRBD1 (5 bases). Trimming removed 1 base at V and 1 base at J, with 14 bases between. The germline V gene encodes CDR1 SQVTM and CDR2 ANQGSEA. This CDR3 spans 16 amino acids.

This chain uses TRBV29-1 with TRBJ2-5; a weak D match, TRBD2 (7 bases). V was pared by 4 bases and J by 0 bases, with 21 bases between. CDR3 length equals 17 residues. CDR1 and CDR2 from the germline V gene are SQVTM and ANQGSEA. CDR3 DNA sequence: TGCAGCGTTGGCCTCCTGTGGGGCGGGGGCAACCAAGAGACCCAGTACTTC. Encoded protein: CSVGLLWGGGNQETQYF.

The chain employs TRBV19 and TRBJ2-1; D not certain. This CDR3 is 12 amino acids long. Germline V lookup: CDR1 LNHDA, CDR2 SQIVND (reference sequence). Trimming left V 2 bases short and J 1 base short, with 0 bases between. The CDR3 nucleotides read TGTGCCAGTAGTATATCCTACAATGAGCAGTTCTTC. Translated, it gives CASSISYNEQFF. Full variable domain (outside the CDR3, taken from reference TRBV19 and TRBJ2-1): DGGITQSPKYLFRKEGQNVTLSCEQNLNHDAMYWYRQDPGQGLRLIYYSQIVNDFQKGDIAEGYSVSREKKESFPLTVTSAQKNPTAFYLCASSISYNEQFFGPGTRLTVL.

Concerning this clone: The sample holds other DNA sequences that translate to the same CDR3. The chain uses TRBV30 and TRBJ2-7; 10 positions match TRBD1. CDR1 and CDR2 from the germline V gene are GTSNPN and SVGIG (reference sequence). V lost 0 bases, J lost 2 bases, and 1 base stayed unmatched. This CDR3 spans 14 amino acids. The chain's CDR3 is CAWSVGQGPYEQYF. CDR3 sequence (DNA): TGTGCCTGGAGTGTGGGACAGGGGCCCTACGAGCAGTACTTC.

This clone appeared a few times. This chain uses TRBV29-1 with TRBJ2-3; no reliable D call. With 2 bases removed from V and 3 bases from J, the gap between germline ends came to 12 bases. Germline loops: CDR1 SQVTM, CDR2 ANQGSEA. CDR3 length: 14 residues. DNA of the CDR3: TGCAGCGTTGAACCCAAGGACGTTACAGATACGCAGTATTTT. Translating gives CSVEPKDVTDTQYF.

The V call is TRBV6-1, the J call TRBJ2-6, with D perhaps matching TRBD1 (6 bases). The length of the CDR3 is 17 residues. V was trimmed by 3 bases and J by 0 bases, leaving 12 bases between them. CDR1 and CDR2 (germline): MNHNS, SASEGT. The CDR3 region has the DNA TGTGCCAGCAGTGAGTTTGCAGGGGACTCTGGGGCCAACGTCCTGACTTTC. Translated: CASSEFAGDSGANVLTF.

This clone was recorded only once. This chain joins TRBV5-1 and TRBJ1-1; 8 bases are a match to TRBD1. The CDR3 totals 14 residues. The germline gives CDR1 SGHRS, CDR2 YFSETQ. Trimming at V came to 8 bases and at J to 1 base, leaving 7 bases not matched to a gene. The CDR3 region is CARVGGTGNTEAFF. As DNA, the CDR3 is TGCGCCAGGGTAGGAGGGACAGGGAACACTGAAGCTTTCTTT.

This clone came up a few times. The chain is built from TRBV9 and TRBJ1-1, with no clear D. CDR1 and CDR2 from the germline V gene are SGDLS and YYNGEE. The CDR3 contains 14 residues. V was shortened by 3 bases and J by 5 bases, with 14 bases between the two germline ends. CDR3: CASSGRRSSTEAFF. Written as DNA, the CDR3 is TGTGCCAGCAGCGGACGGAGGAGTTCAACTGAAGCTTTCTTT.

The chain uses TRBV11-2 and TRBJ2-7; D might be TRBD1 (6 bases). The V and J ends lost 1 base and 2 bases respectively, with 9 bases between them. CDR1 and CDR2 from the germline V gene are SGHAT and FQNNGV. CDR3 length equals 14 residues. The CDR3 DNA is TGTGCCAGCAGCTTAGGACAGGAGGCCTACGAGCAGTACTTC. Its protein product is CASSLGQEAYEQYF.

CDR3 amino acids: CAWSVSSSTDTQYF. Here the CDR3 DNA reads TGTGCCTGGAGTGTATCCTCTAGCACAGATACGCAGTATTTT. The J gene is TRBJ2-3, the V gene TRBV30; D unclear. Looked up from germline, CDR1 is GTSNPN and CDR2 is SVGIG (reference sequence). This CDR3 comprises 14 residues. V lost 0 bases to trimming and J lost 0 bases, with 7 bases between them. Full variable domain (remainder filled in from reference TRBV30 and TRBJ2-3): SQTIHQWPATLVQPVGSPLSLECTVEGTSNPNLYWYRQAAGRGLQLLFYSVGIGQISSEVPQNLSASRPQDRQFILSSKKLLLSDSGFYLCAWSVSSSTDTQYFGPGTRLTVL.

The CDR3 nucleotides read TGTGCCAGCAGCGCGGGGGGCTGGGAGACCCAGTACTTC. This gives the protein CASSAGGWETQYF. This sequence joins TRBV9 and TRBJ2-5; D perhaps matches TRBD2 (7 bases). The length of the CDR3 is 13 residues. Germline V gene data show CDR1 as SGDLS and CDR2 as YYNGEE. V shed 3 bases and J shed 5 bases, with 11 bases lying between them.

This clone appeared a few times. The V gene is TRBV5-4, the J gene TRBJ1-1; no firm D call. The CDR3 consists of 11 residues. The V end lost 3 bases, the J end lost 6 bases, and 6 bases lay between the germline ends. The germline V gene has CDR1 SGHNT and CDR2 YYREEE (reference sequence). CDR3 amino acids: CASSSVSEAFF. In DNA, the CDR3 is TGTGCCAGCAGCTCGGTCTCTGAAGCTTTCTTT.

Concerning this clone itself: This sample also contains other DNA sequences that code for the same CDR3. J is TRBJ1-5 and V is TRBV30, with D possibly being TRBD1 (5 bases). The ends were cut back, 3 bases at V and 0 bases at J, with 12 bases in the middle. The CDR3 contains 15 residues. CDR1 and CDR2 from the germline V gene are GTSNPN and SVGIG (reference sequence). The CDR3 DNA reads TGTGCCTGGAGCGGTGACAGCCATAGCAATCAGCCCCAGCATTTT. This translates into CAWSGDSHSNQPQHF.

This clone was seen a handful of times. The genes are TRBV27 and TRBJ2-7, with 7 bases identical to TRBD1. Per the germline V gene, CDR1 is MNHEY and CDR2 is SMNVEV (reference sequence). Trimming took 3 bases from V and 0 from J; bases not matched to a gene: 2. The CDR3 loop spans 14 amino acids. The CDR3 spells CASSFTGDSYEQYF. In nucleotides, the CDR3 is TGTGCCAGCAGTTTCACAGGGGACTCCTACGAGCAGTACTTC.

The CDR3 DNA reads as TGCGCCAGCAGCCAAGAATGGGGACTTACAGAAGAGACCCAGTACTTC. Translating gives CASSQEWGLTEETQYF. The chain joins TRBV4-1 to TRBJ2-5; possibly TRBD2 for D (6 bases). V was clipped by 0 bases and J by 3 bases, with 14 bases between them. Per germline, CDR1 MGHRA and CDR2 YSYEKL. This CDR3 is built from 16 residues.

This clone showed up just a few times. This chain uses TRBV7-9 with TRBJ1-4; no definite D call. Germline values: CDR1 SEHNR, CDR2 FQNEAQ (reference sequence). The CDR3 spans 16 residues. Trimming pared 5 bases from V and 0 bases from J, leaving 13 bases between. CDR3 in amino acids: CASSPSWTATNEKLFF. CDR3 DNA: TGTGCCAGCAGCCCCTCGTGGACGGCAACTAATGAAAAACTGTTTTTT. Together with reference TRBV7-9 and TRBJ1-4, the CDR3 gives the full variable domain: DTGVSQNPRHKITKRGQNVTFRCDPISEHNRLYWYRQTLGQGPEFLTYFQNEAQLEKSRLLSDRFSAERPKGSFSTLEIQRTEQGDSAMYLCASSPSWTATNEKLFFGSGTQLSVL.

The genes are TRBV27 and TRBJ2-7, with 8 bases aligning to TRBD1. CDR1 MNHEY and CDR2 SMNVEV come from the germline V gene (reference sequence). With 1 base clipped from V and 5 bases from J, the junction kept 10 bases outside the gene matches. The CDR3 is made up of 16 amino acids. CDR3 amino acids: CASSLLRFQGAHEQYF. The CDR3 DNA reads TGTGCCAGCAGTTTATTACGGTTCCAGGGGGCCCACGAGCAGTACTTC.

The gene calls are TRBV30 and TRBJ2-5; D possibly corresponds to TRBD2 (5 bases). Trimming left V 7 bases short and J 10 bases short, with 16 bases between. The CDR3 has 11 residues. Germline CDR1 GTSNPN, CDR2 SVGIG (reference sequence). CDR3 sequence (DNA): TGTGCCTCCGGGGAGAACCGAGGCCAGTACTTC. Protein product: CASGENRGQYF.

The chain is built from TRBV29-1 and TRBJ1-2; D is possibly TRBD1 (5 bases). The CDR3 length is 12 residues. The germline V gene has CDR1 SQVTM and CDR2 ANQGSEA. The V end was cut by 7 bases, the J end by 6 bases, with 15 bases between. The CDR3 DNA follows: TGCAGCGAGGGCGGGGGTTTTGATGGCTACACCTTC. Translating it yields CSEGGGFDGYTF.